Listed below are T cell receptor beta chains from one sample, sequenced in a study of T cell changes during pregnancy in multiple sclerosis. Clones were read by immunoSEQ multiplex PCR, and TCRdb kept only the in-frame ones, dropping some. The sample gives more than 80,000 clones, 90% to 95% of which show up once; approximately 1% is in the top ten. The sample consisted of peripheral blood, taken in the second trimester of pregnancy. Every receptor here comes from a female donor with multiple sclerosis, enrolled in a pregnancy study. Each CDR3 is given with its conserved first and last residue. D genes are given only for firm matches. The size entry is marked missing in some rows and otherwise reads once, few, many or a size class.

V	D	J	size	DNA	CDR3
TRBV10-2	TRBD2	TRBJ2-2	-	TGCGCCAGCAGTGTAAGACTAGCGGGAGCCGGGGAGCTGTTTTTT	CASSVRLAGAGELFF
TRBV5-6	TRBD1	TRBJ1-1	-	TGTGCCAGCAGCTTCGGTCAGGGGGGCACTGAAGCTTTCTTT	CASSFGQGGTEAFF
TRBV6-4	TRBD2	TRBJ2-1	-	TGTGCCAGCAGTGTTATAGCGGGAGGGCCGGGCAATGAGCAGTTCTTC	CASSVIAGGPGNEQFF
TRBV7-2	TRBD1	TRBJ2-3	-	TGTGCCAGCAGCTTGAGACAGGGCAGCACAGATACGCAGTATTTT	CASSLRQGSTDTQYF
TRBV13	-	TRBJ2-5	-	TGTGCCAGCAGCTTAAGGTCTGGGGGCGAGACCCAGTACTTC	CASSLRSGGETQYF
TRBV5-1	-	TRBJ2-7	-	TGCGCCAGCAGTTTCGCGGAGGAGCAGTACTTC	CASSFAEEQYF
TRBV30	-	TRBJ1-5	-	TGTGCCTGGAGTGGCGGGAATCAGCCCCAGCATTTT	CAWSGGNQPQHF
TRBV2	TRBD2	TRBJ2-1	once	TGTGCCAGCAGTGAGCGGACTCGGACTAGCGGGAGGTGGGGTTACAATGAGCAGTTCTTC	CASSERTRTSGRWGYNEQFF
TRBV9	-	TRBJ2-1	once	TGTGCCAGCAGCGAGCCCCTAGTAGTAACTAGCCGCGGGAACTACAATGAGCAGTTCTTC	CASSEPLVVTSRGNYNEQFF
TRBV30	TRBD2	TRBJ2-7	-	TGTGCCTGGAGCGCCCTCGCGGGAGGGCCAGGGGAGCAGTACTTC	CAWSALAGGPGEQYF
TRBV7-9	-	TRBJ1-1	-	TGTGCCAGCAGCTCAGGGTTACCTGAAGCTTTCTTT	CASSSGLPEAFF
TRBV6-5	-	TRBJ2-2	-	TGTGCCAGCAGTTACCCCGGGACAGGGGAGCTGTTTTTT	CASSYPGTGELFF
TRBV5-1	TRBD1	TRBJ1-2	once	TGCGCCAGCAGCTGGGGGGATGACAGGGGACCCACCTTC	CASSWGDDRGPTF
TRBV19	TRBD2	TRBJ2-7	-	TGTGCCAGTAGTATAACTAGCGGGCTCTCCTACGAGCAGTACTTC	CASSITSGLSYEQYF
TRBV27	-	TRBJ2-2	-	TGTGCCAGCAGTTTATTGAGAACAGGGGGGGACACCGGGGAGCTGTTTTTT	CASSLLRTGGDTGELFF
TRBV5-1	-	TRBJ1-2	-	TGCGCCAGCAGCTTGGCCGTCGGGGTTAACTATGGCTACACCTTC	CASSLAVGVNYGYTF
TRBV5-6	-	TRBJ2-7	once	TGTGCCAGCAGCTTGGGGGTCAGGAACGAGCAGTACTTC	CASSLGVRNEQYF
TRBV6-6	-	TRBJ2-1	-	TGTGCCAGCAGTTACTCGGGGGGTTATGAGCAGTTCTTC	CASSYSGGYEQFF
TRBV29-1	-	TRBJ2-1	-	TGCAGCGTTGACGGAATCGAGGGGGAGGAGCAGTTCTTC	CSVDGIEGEEQFF
TRBV4-1	-	TRBJ2-7	-	TGCGCCAGCAGCCAAGATCCCAGGGGTTACGAGCAGTACTTC	CASSQDPRGYEQYF
TRBV21-1	-	TRBJ2-7	-	TGTGCCAGCAGCAAAGGGTTCTTGCAGGTGAGCTACGAGCAGTACTTC	CASSKGFLQVSYEQYF
TRBV27	-	TRBJ2-1	-	TGTGCCAGCGTGAACCTAGCGAGCAATGAGCAGTTCTTC	CASVNLASNEQFF
TRBV27	-	TRBJ2-7	-	TGTGCCAGCAGCGGGGTGCCGAGGCACTACGAGCAGTACTTC	CASSGVPRHYEQYF
TRBV7-2	TRBD1	TRBJ2-7	-	TGTGCCAGCAGCTCCGGGACAGGCTTGTACGAGCAGTACTTC	CASSSGTGLYEQYF
TRBV19	-	TRBJ2-7	-	TGTGCCAGTAGCTTATACTCCGACAGGACCTACGAGCAGTACTTC	CASSLYSDRTYEQYF
TRBV4-1	TRBD2	TRBJ2-1	-	TGCGCCAGCAGCCAAGTACTAGCGGGCGCCGTCTCTTGGGATGAGCAGTTCTTC	CASSQVLAGAVSWDEQFF
TRBV2	-	TRBJ1-1	-	TGTGCCAGCGGACAGTACACTGAAGCTTTCTTT	CASGQYTEAFF
TRBV7-2	-	TRBJ2-7	-	TGTGCCAGCAGCTTAGCAGGACTCGGCTACGAGCAGTACTTC	CASSLAGLGYEQYF
TRBV2	-	TRBJ2-7	-	TGTGCCAGCAGGACACAGGGTTCAGGCGAGCAGTACTTC	CASRTQGSGEQYF
TRBV2	-	TRBJ2-3	few	TGTGCCAGGACATTAGGGGTGGGTACAGATACGCAGTATTTT	CARTLGVGTDTQYF
TRBV9	TRBD2	TRBJ2-1	-	TGTGCCAGCAGTGCCGGGACTAGCCTCAACAATGAGCAGTTCTTC	CASSAGTSLNNEQFF
TRBV27	-	TRBJ1-5	-	TGTGCCAGCAGTTTATGGGGGCAGGGAAGGGAATCGGCCCAGCATTTT	CASSLWGQGRESAQHF
TRBV27	-	TRBJ2-3	-	TGTGCCAGCAGTTTGGGAGCAGGAAGCACAGATACGCAGTATTTT	CASSLGAGSTDTQYF
TRBV28	TRBD2	TRBJ2-3	-	TGTGCCAGCAGTCAGGGACTAGCGGGAGGATTAGATACGCAGTATTTT	CASSQGLAGGLDTQYF
TRBV27	TRBD1	TRBJ1-1	-	TGTGCCAGCAGTCCTGGGACAGGGCGGAAAACTGAAGCTTTCTTT	CASSPGTGRKTEAFF
TRBV5-8	TRBD1	TRBJ2-5	-	TGTGCCAGCAGCCAACACGGGACAGGGGGCATGAAGACCCAGTACTTC	CASSQHGTGGMKTQYF
TRBV4-2	TRBD2	TRBJ2-1	-	TGTGCCAGCAGCCAAGTTTCTAGCGGGAGAGGAACCTACAATGAGCAGTTCTTC	CASSQVSSGRGTYNEQFF
TRBV30	-	TRBJ2-1	once	TGTGCCGGGCCGGGAAGTCCGGGTGAGCAGTTCTTC	CAGPGSPGEQFF
TRBV2	-	TRBJ1-5	-	TGTGCCAGCAGTGAAGGGCAGGTGATTCCAGGCTATCAGCCCCAGCATTTT	CASSEGQVIPGYQPQHF
TRBV5-4	-	TRBJ1-2	-	TGTGCCAGCAGCCCCCCGGACAGCTACTATGGCTACACCTTC	CASSPPDSYYGYTF
TRBV30	-	TRBJ2-3	-	TGTGCCTGGAGTGGGGGGACTGTAGGTGGAGATACGCAGTATTTT	CAWSGGTVGGDTQYF
TRBV27	-	TRBJ1-1	-	TGTGCCAGCAGTTCCCGGGGGGCGGTCACTGAAGCTTTCTTT	CASSSRGAVTEAFF
TRBV7-9	-	TRBJ1-5	-	TGTGCCAGCAGCTTCGGGGAAGGACGGAATCAGCCCCAGCATTTT	CASSFGEGRNQPQHF
TRBV7-2	-	TRBJ2-1	-	TGTGCCAGCAGCTTAGTCAGCGGGTCAGAGCAGTTCTTC	CASSLVSGSEQFF
TRBV19	TRBD1	TRBJ2-2	-	TGTGCCAGTAGTACCGACAGGGTGATCACCGGGGAGCTGTTTTTT	CASSTDRVITGELFF
TRBV7-6	-	TRBJ1-5	once	TGTGCCAGCAGCTTAGCGACTGGGGCGGCTCAGCCCCAGCATTTT	CASSLATGAAQPQHF
TRBV4-1	-	TRBJ2-7	-	TGCGCCAGCAGCCCAAATCCAGGCCTCTACGAGCAGTACTTC	CASSPNPGLYEQYF
TRBV13	-	TRBJ1-1	-	TGTGCCAGCAGAGCACAGGCGTTTGAAGCTTTCTTT	CASRAQAFEAFF
TRBV4-2	TRBD1	TRBJ2-2	-	TGTGCCAGCAGCCAAGTCTCCTCGACAGGGGGCTTGAACACCGGGGAGCTGTTTTTT	CASSQVSSTGGLNTGELFF
TRBV5-1	TRBD1	TRBJ2-3	-	TGCGCCAGCAGTTCCCGACCCGGGACAGGGAAAGATACGCAGTATTTT	CASSSRPGTGKDTQYF
TRBV29-1	TRBD2	TRBJ2-1	-	TGCAGCGTGGTGTGGAGGGAGGGCCTTTACAATGAGCAGTTCTTC	CSVVWREGLYNEQFF
TRBV28	TRBD2	TRBJ2-7	-	TGTGCCAGCAGTTTATGGGCAGCGGGAGGCAGCTCCTACGAGCAGTACTTC	CASSLWAAGGSSYEQYF
TRBV6-6	-	TRBJ2-3	-	TGTGCCAGCAGACTCCAGAGCGCCGGTGGAGATACGCAGTATTTT	CASRLQSAGGDTQYF